The present T cell receptor beta chain was sequenced within a study of blood T cell repertoires in COVID-19. Cohort 3 donors counted as recovered after two negative PCRs, clearance, or resolved symptoms. CDR3 length equals 15 residues. Germline V gene sequence: CDR1 MNHEY, CDR2 SVGAGI. The V and J ends lost 0 bases and 3 bases respectively, with 9 bases between them. Some clones are missing from TCRdb's copy, which holds only in-frame ones; the method was immunoSEQ multiplex PCR. The repertoire consists of fewer than 200,000 clones, with over 80% occurring once and the leading ten covering nearly 4.5%.

Source material: PBMCs or T cells enriched from blood (not recorded which). The TCR sequence derives from a woman aged 45-60 years who had recovered from COVID-19. The chain couples TRBV6-5 to TRBJ1-3, with D possibly matching TRBD1 (5 bases). CDR3 amino acids: CASSYSSGHGNTIYF. The CDR3 region has the DNA TGTGCCAGCAGTTACTCGTCAGGGCATGGAAACACCATATATTTT.